A single sample gave rise to the 13 T cell receptor beta chains below, sequenced in a study of blood T cell repertoires in COVID-19. Some clones are missing from TCRdb's copy, which holds only in-frame ones; the method was immunoSEQ multiplex PCR. The data show some 200,000 clones, more than 75% seen once. Sequencing was done on a sample of PBMCs or T cells enriched from blood (not recorded which). Source of these receptors: a man younger than 40 in a cohort exposed to, infected with or recovered from COVID-19 (not recorded which).

J is TRBJ2-7 and V is TRBV6-5; 9 bases map to TRBD2. Germline trimming cut 6 bases from V and 4 bases from J; bases unmatched to any gene: 10. This CDR3 contains 15 residues. CDR1 MNHEY and CDR2 SVGAGI come from the germline V gene. The CDR3 sequence is CASRAGGPLGYEQYF. In DNA, the CDR3 is TGTGCCAGCAGGGCGGGAGGGCCGTTAGGGTACGAGCAGTACTTC.

V and J are TRBV2 and TRBJ1-1, with 7 bases fitting TRBD1. Germline CDR1 is SNHLY and CDR2 is FYNNEI. Losses at the gene ends were 3 bases for V and 5 bases for J; bases not matched to a gene: 6. The CDR3 contains 14 residues. DNA of the CDR3: TGTGCCAGCAGTGATGGAGGGGGCAGGACTGAAGCTTTCTTT. This sequence encodes CASSDGGGRTEAFF.

The table lists this clone with a few counts. This chain links TRBV28 with TRBJ1-1, with TRBD1 matching over 9 bases. V lost 7 bases and J lost 7; bases outside the gene matches: 10. Per the germline V gene, CDR1 is MDHEN and CDR2 is SYDVKM. The CDR3 is 14 amino acids. CDR3 DNA sequence: TGTGCCAGCACCTTGACCGGGACAGGGATTGAAGCTTTCTTT. Translated: CASTLTGTGIEAFF.

The chain combines TRBV20-1 with TRBJ1-1; no firm D call. This CDR3 is built from 11 residues. Germline CDR1 is DFQATT and CDR2 is SNEGSKA (reference sequence). V lost 6 bases, J lost 8 bases, and 13 bases lay in between. CDR3 in amino acids: CSASTPEEAFF. The CDR3 DNA is TGCAGTGCAAGTACTCCGGAGGAAGCTTTCTTT.

V gene TRBV27 combines with J gene TRBJ2-7; 8 bases map to TRBD1. Germline CDR1 is MNHEY and CDR2 is SMNVEV (reference sequence). Germline trimming cut 4 bases from V and 2 bases from J; bases unmatched to any gene: 7. There are 15 residues in the CDR3. The DNA of the CDR3 is TGTGCCAGCAGTTCCCGGGGGACAGGAACCTACGAGCAGTACTTC. This sequence encodes CASSSRGTGTYEQYF.

This chain links TRBV3-1 (or the pseudogene TRBV3-2) with TRBJ2-2; 7 nucleotides line up with TRBD2. Germline CDR1 LGHDT, CDR2 YNNKEL (reference sequence). V shed 4 bases and J 6 bases; nucleotides not matched to a gene: 8. The CDR3 has 15 amino acids. The CDR3 loop reads CASSLRLAVAGELFF. CDR3 nucleotide sequence: TGTGCCAGCAGCCTGCGACTAGCCGTGGCCGGGGAGCTGTTTTTT.

This chain uses TRBV2 with TRBJ2-3; 8 bases are shared with TRBD1. V shed 6 bases and J 1 base; nucleotides not matched to a gene: 3. CDR3 length equals 14 residues. Germline V lookup: CDR1 SNHLY, CDR2 FYNNEI. The chain's CDR3 is CASSSTGGTDTQYF. The CDR3 nucleotides are TGTGCCAGCAGCTCGACAGGGGGCACAGATACGCAGTATTTT.

V gene TRBV15 combines with J gene TRBJ1-3; D is uncertain. The CDR3 covers 16 residues. Germline values: CDR1 LNHNV, CDR2 YYDKDF (reference sequence). V lost 0 bases, J lost 0 bases, and 9 bases lay in between. The CDR3 loop is CATSRDNTGSGNTIYF. The CDR3 DNA sequence: TGTGCCACCAGCAGAGATAATACGGGCTCTGGAAACACCATATATTTT.

V and J are TRBV9 and TRBJ1-1; tentatively, D is TRBD1 (5 bases). Per germline, CDR1 SGDLS and CDR2 YYNGEE. Trimming stripped 7 bases from V and 6 bases from J, with 13 bases between. This CDR3 is built from 12 residues. The CDR3 here is CASQGGPSEAFF. Here the CDR3 DNA reads TGTGCCAGCCAGGGAGGACCCTCTGAAGCTTTCTTT.

This chain's CDR3 is CASSGTGSSPLHF. In nucleotides, the CDR3 is TGTGCCAGCAGCGGGACAGGGTCCTCACCCCTCCACTTT. The chain uses TRBV5-4 and TRBJ1-6; the match to TRBD1 covers 9 bases. V was clipped by 4 bases and J by 10 bases; unmatched bases: 3. This CDR3 comprises 13 residues. Germline V gene data show CDR1 as SGHNT and CDR2 as YYREEE (reference sequence).

The J gene is TRBJ1-1, the V gene TRBV6-5; 11 nucleotides agree with TRBD1. The V and J ends lost 8 bases and 4 bases, in that order; junction bases with no gene match: 3. Per the germline V gene, CDR1 is MNHEY and CDR2 is SVGAGI. The CDR3 is made up of 13 amino acids. CDR3 sequence: CASRTGGITEAFF. CDR3 sequence (DNA): TGTGCCAGCCGGACAGGGGGCATCACTGAAGCTTTCTTT.

This sequence joins TRBV21-1 and TRBJ1-1; the table's D call of TRBD1 was not tested on the DNA. TRBV21-1 is assigned pseudogene status. The CDR3 covers 17 residues. CDR3 in DNA: TGTGCCAGCAGCAAATCCCCCCCGATGGGACAGAACACTGAAGCTTTCTTT. It codes for CASSKSPPMGQNTEAFF.

The chain has TRBV2 and TRBJ2-1, with D possibly being TRBD2 (7 bases). In germline, CDR1 is SNHLY, CDR2 FYNNEI. V gave up 5 bases and J gave up 5 bases, with 16 bases separating them. The CDR3 runs 15 residues. This chain's CDR3 is CASSPRGAYDNEQFF. The CDR3 DNA reads TGTGCCAGCAGTCCCCGGGGGGCCTACGACAATGAGCAGTTCTTC.